Below, 24 T cell receptor beta chains from the same sample are listed, as sequenced in a study of T cells in localized non-small cell lung cancer (dated by TCRdb to 2019 to 2021). The protocol used for the library was the immunoSEQ multiplex PCR assay. The source is immuneACCESS, and TCRdb retained only in-frame sequences with V and J called. Part of the clones is not carried over; for the studies checked, unresolved V genes explain less than half of this, and the remainder is unexplained. The sample profile shows 17,000 or so clones; around 80% of them were found once. The ten most abundant clones make up roughly a third of the sample. Sample: peripheral blood, taken before any cancer treatment. The receptors stem from a male donor aged 60 or over with stage III lung adenocarcinoma.

The CDR3 DNA is TGTGCCAGCAGCTTACATTCAGGGATCTATGGCTACACCTTC. Protein: CASSLHSGIYGYTF. The chain recombines TRBV11-1 with TRBJ1-2; TRBD1 might be the D (5 bases). V lost 2 bases to trimming and J lost 4 bases, with 11 bases between them. The CDR3 contains 14 residues. Germline loops: CDR1 SGHAT, CDR2 FQDESV (reference sequence). Full variable domain (missing parts from reference TRBV11-1 and TRBJ1-2): EAEVAQSPRYKITEKSQAVAFWCDPISGHATLYWYRQILGQGPELLVQFQDESVVDDSQLPKDRFSAERLKGVDSTLKIQPAELGDSAMYLCASSLHSGIYGYTFGSGTRLTVV.

This sequence joins TRBV9 and TRBJ1-3; D unresolved. Trimming cost V 0 bases and J 0 bases, with 7 bases left between them. Germline lookup yields CDR1 SGDLS and CDR2 YYNGEE. The CDR3 runs to 15 residues. DNA of the CDR3: TGTGCCAGCAGCGTAGCTGGTCTCTCTGGAAACACCATATATTTT. This gives the protein CASSVAGLSGNTIYF.

The chain carries TRBV18 and TRBJ1-2; 7 nucleotides line up with TRBD1. This CDR3 has 15 residues. The V gene end was trimmed by 3 bases and the J gene end by 0 bases; junction bases not matched to a gene: 4. Germline values: CDR1 KGHSH, CDR2 LQKENI. The CDR3 nucleotides read TGTGCCAGCTCACCTGGGACAGTCACTAACTATGGCTACACCTTC. Translation gives CASSPGTVTNYGYTF.

This chain links TRBV19 with TRBJ2-7, with D possibly being TRBD1 (6 bases). V dropped 4 bases and J dropped 0 bases, with 10 bases sitting between them. Germline V lookup: CDR1 LNHDA, CDR2 SQIVND (reference sequence). This CDR3 has 14 residues. CDR3 protein: CASSRDTDSYEQYF. The CDR3, as DNA: TGTGCCAGTAGTAGGGACACAGACTCCTACGAGCAGTACTTC.

The chain couples TRBV9 to TRBJ2-2; D not certain. Looked up from germline, CDR1 is SGDLS and CDR2 is YYNGEE. V was clipped by 4 bases and J by 4 bases, with 2 bases between them. CDR3 length: 11 amino acids. CDR3 amino acids: CASSRTGELFF. CDR3 bases: TGTGCCAGCAGCCGCACCGGGGAGCTGTTTTTT.

This rearrangement joins TRBV4-2 to TRBJ2-7; no clear D. V lost 1 base, J lost 2 bases, and 12 bases lay in between. Per the germline V gene, CDR1 is LGHNA and CDR2 is YNFKEQ. This CDR3 spans 15 amino acids. The chain's CDR3 is CASSQGLTVTYEQYF. The CDR3 DNA is TGTGCCAGCAGCCAAGGCCTGACGGTAACCTACGAGCAGTACTTC.

J is TRBJ1-2 and V is TRBV27; 9 positions match TRBD1. In germline, CDR1 is MNHEY, CDR2 SMNVEV (reference sequence). Trimming removed 2 bases from V and 6 bases from J; junction bases left unmatched: 7. The CDR3 totals 15 residues. The DNA for the CDR3 is TGTGCCAGCAGTTTAGGGTACAGGGGGCCGGATGGCTACACCTTC. This encodes CASSLGYRGPDGYTF.

The V call is TRBV6-1, the J call TRBJ2-2; no definite D call. Germline CDR1 MNHNS, CDR2 SASEGT. V was cut by 2 bases and J by 0 bases, with 7 bases left in between. This CDR3 spans 15 amino acids. The CDR3 DNA sequence: TGTGCCAGCAGTGAATTGGGGACGAACACCGGGGAGCTGTTTTTT. It is translated as CASSELGTNTGELFF.

This clone was counted once. The rearrangement uses TRBV4-1 and TRBJ1-2; D is unresolved. The CDR3 has 14 amino acids. The germline CDR1 and CDR2 sequences are MGHRA and YSYEKL. The germline V and J ends were trimmed by 4 bases and 2 bases, with 11 bases remaining between them. CDR3 amino acids: CASSPQSRNYGYTF. The CDR3 bases are TGCGCCAGCAGCCCCCAAAGCCGAAACTATGGCTACACCTTC.

J is TRBJ2-2 and V is TRBV30; TRBD2 is a possible D gene (5 bases). The CDR3 is made up of 12 amino acids. Germline V gene data show CDR1 as GTSNPN and CDR2 as SVGIG (reference sequence). Trimming removed 2 bases from V and 9 bases from J, with 10 bases in between. DNA of the CDR3: TGTGCCTGGAGTTGGGGAGACCGGGAGCTGTTTTTT. Its protein product is CAWSWGDRELFF.

The chain uses TRBV5-1 and TRBJ1-2; D might be TRBD1 (5 bases). The CDR3 loop spans 14 amino acids. Trimming removed 0 bases from V and 3 bases from J, with 9 bases in between. Germline V gene sequence: CDR1 SGHRS, CDR2 YFSETQ. The CDR3 bases are TGCGCCAGCAGCTTGGGCTGGGGGGACTATGGCTACACCTTC. As protein: CASSLGWGDYGYTF. Filled out from reference TRBV5-1 and TRBJ1-2, the complete variable domain reads KAGVTQTPRYLIKTRGQQVTLSCSPISGHRSVSWYQQTPGQGLQFLFEYFSETQRNKGNFPGRFSGRQFSNSRSEMNVSTLELGDSALYLCASSLGWGDYGYTFGSGTRLTVV.

The V and J genes are TRBV30 and TRBJ2-2; D gene uncertain. The V gene's germline CDR1 is GTSNPN and CDR2 SVGIG (reference sequence). With 1 base removed from V and 6 bases from J, the gap between germline ends came to 6 bases. The CDR3 totals 12 residues. CDR3 DNA: TGTGCCTGGAGTGAGGTCGCCGGGGAGCTGTTTTTT. Residues: CAWSEVAGELFF.

This sequence joins TRBV9 and TRBJ2-7, with a possible D match to TRBD1 (5 bases). Trimming shortened V by 0 bases and J by 5 bases, and 12 bases separated the two germline ends. CDR1 is SGDLS and CDR2 is YYNGEE in the germline V gene. The length of the CDR3 is 14 residues. CDR3 region: CASSVGSGMDEQYF. CDR3 nucleotides: TGTGCCAGCAGCGTAGGGTCAGGGATGGACGAGCAGTACTTC.

The gene calls are TRBV29-1 and TRBJ1-5, with 7 positions matching TRBD1. There are 16 residues in the CDR3. Germline V lookup: CDR1 SQVTM, CDR2 ANQGSEA. The ends lost 0 bases at V and 1 base at J; junction bases unmatched: 6. The CDR3 reads CSVEDQGGVSNQPQHF. CDR3 DNA sequence: TGCAGCGTTGAAGATCAGGGGGGGGTAAGCAATCAGCCCCAGCATTTT.

The rearrangement uses TRBV9 and TRBJ2-1; 7 nucleotides match TRBD2. Trimming took 6 bases from V and 7 from J; bases not matched to a gene: 13. Germline CDR1 SGDLS, CDR2 YYNGEE. The CDR3 is 15 amino acids. The CDR3 coding sequence is TGTGCCAGCACTCCCGGGGGGTCCGGGGGGAATGAGCAGTTCTTC. It translates to CASTPGGSGGNEQFF.

This sequence joins TRBV10-2 and TRBJ2-3; no clear D. This CDR3 comprises 13 residues. Trimming left V 2 bases short and J 2 bases short, with 5 bases between. Looked up from germline, CDR1 is WSHSY and CDR2 is SAAADI. DNA for the CDR3: TGCGCCAGCAGTGAGCCGTACACAGATACGCAGTATTTT. Amino acids: CASSEPYTDTQYF.

The chain carries TRBV19 and TRBJ2-1; TRBD2 might be the D (5 bases). CDR1 LNHDA and CDR2 SQIVND come from the germline V gene (reference sequence). The CDR3 contains 15 residues. V was pared by 6 bases and J by 2 bases, with 14 bases between. The CDR3 loop is CASSRTRPPYNEQFF. As DNA, the CDR3 is TGTGCCAGTAGCCGAACTAGGCCCCCCTACAATGAGCAGTTCTTC. Complete variable domain (other parts from reference TRBV19 and TRBJ2-1): DGGITQSPKYLFRKEGQNVTLSCEQNLNHDAMYWYRQDPGQGLRLIYYSQIVNDFQKGDIAEGYSVSREKKESFPLTVTSAQKNPTAFYLCASSRTRPPYNEQFFGPGTRLTVL.

The chain carries TRBV30 and TRBJ1-6; no clear D gene. Trimming shortened V by 0 bases and J by 9 bases, and 12 bases separated the two germline ends. This CDR3 region has 14 residues. Germline-derived CDR1 and CDR2 are GTSNPN and SVGIG (reference sequence). CDR3 in amino acids: CAWSVGSLGSPLHF. The CDR3, as DNA: TGTGCCTGGAGTGTTGGGTCTCTGGGTTCACCCCTCCACTTT. Full variable domain (outside the CDR3, taken from reference TRBV30 and TRBJ1-6): SQTIHQWPATLVQPVGSPLSLECTVEGTSNPNLYWYRQAAGRGLQLLFYSVGIGQISSEVPQNLSASRPQDRQFILSSKKLLLSDSGFYLCAWSVGSLGSPLHFGNGTRLTVT.

The J gene is TRBJ1-5, the V gene TRBV7-6; D unclear. CDR3 length: 12 residues. V gave up 4 bases and J gave up 6 bases, with 7 bases separating them. Germline CDR1 SGHVS, CDR2 FNYEAQ. The CDR3 reads CASSSGGQPQHF. CDR3 coding DNA: TGTGCCAGCAGCTCAGGTGGTCAGCCCCAGCATTTT.

The chain has TRBV14 and TRBJ2-2, with 7 positions matching TRBD1. Per germline, CDR1 SGHDN and CDR2 FVKESK. Losses at the gene ends were 3 bases for V and 4 bases for J; bases not matched to a gene: 8. CDR3 length equals 16 residues. The CDR3 nucleotides read TGTGCCAGCAGCCAGTTAGGCAGGGGGACCACCGGGGAGCTGTTTTTT. Its protein is CASSQLGRGTTGELFF.

V is TRBV7-8 and J is TRBJ2-1; the D gene is possibly TRBD1 (7 bases). Germline CDR1 is SGHVS and CDR2 is FQNEAQ. Trimming left V 5 bases short and J 0 bases short, with 14 bases between. The CDR3 is 16 amino acids. CDR3 coding DNA: TGTGCCAGCAGCCCGCGACAGGGAGGCTCCTACAATGAGCAGTTCTTC. This gives the protein CASSPRQGGSYNEQFF.

This clone was picked up a small number of times. The V and J genes are TRBV5-1 and TRBJ2-3; 9 bases agree with TRBD2. CDR3 length: 13 residues. V was clipped by 6 bases and J by 6 bases; unmatched bases: 5. Looked up from germline, CDR1 is SGHRS and CDR2 is YFSETQ. The chain's CDR3 is CASKRGDVDTQYF. DNA for the CDR3: TGCGCCAGCAAGCGGGGGGACGTCGATACGCAGTATTTT. Full variable domain (outside the CDR3, taken from reference TRBV5-1 and TRBJ2-3): KAGVTQTPRYLIKTRGQQVTLSCSPISGHRSVSWYQQTPGQGLQFLFEYFSETQRNKGNFPGRFSGRQFSNSRSEMNVSTLELGDSALYLCASKRGDVDTQYFGPGTRLTVL.

The chain couples TRBV9 to TRBJ2-1; 11 nucleotides line up with TRBD2. With 4 bases clipped from V and 3 bases from J, the junction kept 15 bases outside the gene matches. CDR1 is SGDLS, CDR2 YYNGEE, per germline. The CDR3 sequence is 19 residues long. The CDR3 loop reads CASSTLVASGGRFYNEQFF. The CDR3, as DNA: TGTGCCAGCAGCACTCTGGTGGCTAGCGGGGGGCGTTTCTACAATGAGCAGTTCTTC.

The chain employs TRBV10-1 and TRBJ2-7; the match to TRBD1 covers 9 bases. The V gene's germline CDR1 is WNHNN and CDR2 SYGVQD (reference sequence). V trimming: 2 bases; J trimming: 2 bases; junction bases outside the gene matches: 1. The CDR3 is 14 residues long. This CDR3 reads CASSEGQGTYEQYF. The DNA of the CDR3 is TGCGCCAGCAGTGAGGGACAGGGGACCTACGAGCAGTACTTC.